Listed here are 4 T cell receptor beta chains from one sample, sequenced in a study of T cell changes during pregnancy in multiple sclerosis. Clones were sequenced by immunoSEQ multiplex PCR, and TCRdb holds only the in-frame ones, with some missing. The sample records about 40,000 clones, about 88% being singletons. This sample comprised CD4+ T cells from peripheral blood mononuclear cells, obtained in the first trimester of pregnancy. Receptor source: a female donor with multiple sclerosis, enrolled in a pregnancy study.

This clone is medium-sized within its sample. The J gene is TRBJ2-3, the V gene TRBV7-2; 10 bases line up with TRBD2. Germline CDR1 and CDR2: SGHTA and FQGNSA. This CDR3 is built from 18 residues. V trimming: 5 bases; J trimming: 0 bases; junction bases outside the gene matches: 11. In DNA form, the CDR3 reads TGTGCCAGCAGCCCCAGGTCACTAGCGGGGACTAGCACAGATACGCAGTATTTT. Encoded protein: CASSPRSLAGTSTDTQYF.

The chain carries TRBV27 and TRBJ2-5; 14 nucleotides line up with TRBD2. V gave up 3 bases and J gave up 5 bases; unmatched junction bases: 2. The germline gives CDR1 MNHEY, CDR2 SMNVEV (reference sequence). CDR3 size: 15 residues. The CDR3 DNA reads TGTGCCAGCAGTTTGGGACTAGCGGGAGAGGAGACCCAGTACTTC. This encodes CASSLGLAGEETQYF.

The rearrangement joins TRBV6-5 to TRBJ1-1, with D unclear. Germline V gives CDR1 MNHEY, CDR2 SVGAGI. The CDR3 contains 12 residues. Trimming removed 5 bases from V and 10 bases from J, with 14 bases in between. The CDR3 DNA is TGTGCCAGCAGTGGTTCGGCTGCGGGAGCTTTCTTT. Amino acids: CASSGSAAGAFF.

The chain uses TRBV13 and TRBJ2-7, with D perhaps matching TRBD1 (6 bases). Trimming pared 8 bases from V and 6 bases from J, leaving 14 bases between. Per the germline V gene, CDR1 is PRHDT and CDR2 is FYEKMQ (reference sequence). This CDR3 has 12 amino acids. The CDR3 region has the DNA TGTGCCAGCCAACTTCAGGGGTCCGAGCAGTACTTC. Translation gives CASQLQGSEQYF.